This TCR beta chain was sequenced in a study of CD8 T cells in Susac syndrome. Germline values: CDR1 PRHDT, CDR2 FYEKMQ (reference sequence). This CDR3 region has 17 residues. V was pared by 4 bases and J by 0 bases, with 10 bases of the junction left unmatched. Both CD4+ and CD8+ T cells were negatively isolated, and TEMRA cells underwent FACS enrichment. A quantity of about 0.45 to 1 ug RNA underwent reverse transcription using random hexamers. Amplification of TCR beta CDR3 spanned 54 Vbeta and 13 Jbeta via immunoSEQ multiplex PCR. TCRdb reprocessed the immunoSEQ multiplex PCR reads with MiXCR, giving one entry per CDR3 protein. This table has about 150,000 distinct CDR3 sequences, approximately 96% appearing once.

Sequenced: CD8+ T cells from PBMCs. The J gene is TRBJ2-3, the V gene TRBV13; 7 bases map to TRBD2. This TCR came from a human donor with multiple sclerosis. The CDR3 coding sequence is TGTGCCAGCAGCTCGAAAGCGGGACTGATTAGCACAGATACGCAGTATTTT. Translated: CASSSKAGLISTDTQYF. Looking up the rest from reference TRBV13 and TRBJ2-3 gives the full variable domain: AAGVIQSPRHLIKEKRETATLKCYPIPRHDTVYWYQQGPGQDPQFLISFYEKMQSDKGSIPDRFSAQQFSDYHSELNMSSLELGDSALYFCASSSKAGLISTDTQYFGPGTRLTVL.